This T cell receptor (beta chain) was found in a study of blood T cell repertoires in COVID-19. Study-wide context: Sites in the United States, Italy and Spain provided acute and convalescent COVID-19 samples. The analysed material was cDNA or gDNA that came from T cells, B-cell-depleted T cells, or PBMCs.

V was pared by 7 bases and J by 2 bases, with 6 bases between. The CDR3 runs 12 residues. Germline CDR1 LNHDA, CDR2 SQIVND (reference sequence). Source study methods: Reference gene primer amplification yielded estimated nucleated cell counts. Using immunoSEQ multiplex PCR, the repertoire was profiled, and TCRdb retains in-frame clones only, with some absent. The V and J calls and clone size are taken from that table; D and trimming were inferred from the DNA. The profile shows around 370,000 clones, about 90% of them singletons. Enrolled during active infection, Seattle patients were then followed longitudinally.

The origin of this receptor is a woman in her seventies with COVID-19, enrolled during active disease. The sequenced sample consisted of peripheral blood. The chain has TRBV19 and TRBJ1-5; D gene ambiguous. This CDR3 is CASKLGNQPQHF. CDR3 DNA sequence: TGTGCCAGTAAATTAGGCAATCAGCCCCAGCATTTT.